This T cell receptor beta chain appears in the sequencing data of a study of cytomegalovirus exposure and HLA in healthy donors (dated by TCRdb to about 2017). General notes on the study: According to a later analysis, the roughly 130 validation repertoires were produced on the same platform as the approximately 600 repertoires of the first cohort. The aim of the study was to test whether cataloging public T cell receptors could identify signatures of past pathogen exposure. A separate validation cohort of roughly 130 different subjects was used in addition to the 666-subject first cohort. The study combined high-throughput TCR immunosequencing, statistical association of individual TCRs with disease status, and machine learning to predict cytomegalovirus infection status.

Points the paper makes about the study in general: The classifier was reported to diagnose cytomegalovirus status with high specificity and sensitivity in both the original and validation cohorts. Subsequent analysis determined that TCRs grouped into clusters in the first cohort also showed a tendency toward co-occurrence across the roughly 130 validation repertoires, and approximately 94% of cluster scores exceeded 0. The study gave a list of around 170 TCR beta chains associated with cytomegalovirus. In vitro tests confirmed that a few of the cytomegalovirus-associated TCR beta chains recognize cytomegalovirus antigens. It was suggested by the authors that the approach could potentially be generalized to other disease states and immunological phenotypes. All 120 repertoires were used to score co-occurrence in the validation cohort in a later analysis, because that analysis had no HLA typing for the cohort. Most TCR sequences were seen in very few donors, while some public TCRs were found in many individuals.

Comments on this clone: The specificity of this receptor is unknown. Base-call qualities are not available, and no considerably larger clone is one nucleotide away.

Ends trimmed: V by 4 bases, J by 0 bases; bases unmatched to a gene: 8. The CDR3 runs 17 residues from the cysteine to the phenylalanine. The read is trimmed to its CDR3 DNA, 51 bases read in frame from base 1. Based on the germline V gene, the CDR1 and CDR2 sequences are SGHRS and YFSETQ. Donors formed part of the validation cohort, which comprised over a hundred subjects and was distinct from the first cohort of 690 or so subjects. The library came from the immunoSEQ multiplex PCR assay. The paper's data handling went like this. To diagnose cytomegalovirus status from the catalog of TCR beta chain sequences, a statistical classification framework was built. The table was pulled from immuneACCESS by TCRdb, which kept in-frame rearrangements only. Such tables lose some clones; where checked, under half of the loss comes from unresolved V genes, and the rest has no known cause. V, J and clone size reflect that table, while D and trimming were determined from the DNA. This sample comprises some 83,000 clones, roughly 95% of them detected only once. The biggest ten clones account for 3.3% of the sample.

In this chain, TRBV5-1 is recombined with TRBJ1-3; the junction holds 9 bases that match TRBD1. This TCR derives from a woman between 18 and 29 years old in good health and CMV-seropositive. Sequenced: PBMCs. The nucleotides read TGCGCCAGCAGCCTCGGGACAGGGCCTCTCTCTGGAAACACCATATATTTT. Its translation reads: CASSLGTGPLSGNTIYF.